Below, 13 T cell receptor beta chains from the same sample are listed, as sequenced in a study of molecular identifiers for immune sequencing clone quantification. TCRdb reanalysed the PCR reads using MiXCR and keeps one entry per CDR3 protein. The data show about 100,000 distinct CDR3 sequences, 35% seen once. The specimen sequenced was naive CD8+ T cells from blood, with Jurkat cell RNA spiked in. The subset is: FACS-sorted CD8+CD4-CCR7+CD45RA+ naive T cells. The receptors were gathered from a human donor in good health. Some libraries in this study had Jurkat cell RNA spiked in.

A remark on this clonotype: One end of the junction fails to match germline, which may point to a read error. The chain employs TRBV5-3 and TRBJ2-7, with D tentatively TRBD1 (7 bases). TRBV5-3 carries the ORF label, with uncertain function. This CDR3 region has 15 residues. The CDR3 coding sequence is TGTGCCAGCAGCTTGGTGGCGGGACAGTCCTACGAGCAGTACTTC. Translated, it gives CASSLVAGQSYEQYF.

This chain joins TRBV20-1 and TRBJ2-4, with D perhaps matching TRBD2 (6 bases). The CDR3 contains 14 residues. The ends were cut back, 3 bases at V and 6 bases at J, with 15 bases in the middle. Germline CDR1 DFQATT, CDR2 SNEGSKA (reference sequence). The CDR3 loop is CSASWGVRANIQYF. The CDR3 region has the DNA TGCAGTGCTAGCTGGGGGGTTAGGGCAAACATTCAGTACTTC.

This clonotype was seen many times. V is TRBV7-9 and J is TRBJ1-2; D is uncertain. With 4 bases removed from V and 0 bases from J, the gap between germline ends came to 9 bases. The CDR3 length is 14 residues. Germline V gene lookup returns CDR1 SEHNR and CDR2 FQNEAQ (reference sequence). The CDR3 here is CASSSSEANYGYTF. CDR3 nucleotides: TGTGCCAGCAGCTCATCCGAAGCTAACTATGGCTACACCTTC.

This clonotype turned up a few times. The chain has TRBV12-3 or TRBV12-4 and TRBJ2-3; TRBD2 agrees at 8 bases. This CDR3 comprises 17 residues. J gave up 2 bases and V 5 bases, and 12 bases lay outside the gene matches. The CDR3 loop reads CASSRPPLAGLTDTQYF. The CDR3 DNA follows: TGTGCCAGCAGTCGACCACCGTTAGCGGGGCTCACAGATACGCAGTATTTT.

This clonotype was seen only once. At one boundary the junction diverges from the germline segment, which might be a read error. V usage is TRBV6-5 and J usage is TRBJ1-2; 11 nucleotides match TRBD1. Germline V gene lookup returns CDR1 MNHEY and CDR2 SVGAGI. CDR3 length equals 16 residues. CDR3 sequence reads: CATGRTGGASTYGYAF. The CDR3 DNA reads as TGTGCCACTGGAAGGACAGGGGGCGCTTCTACCTATGGCTACGCCTTC.

A note on this clonotype: At one end, the junction sequence differs from germline, possibly due to a read error. The chain joins TRBV27 to TRBJ2-7, with 8 bases lining up with TRBD1. The CDR3 is 17 amino acids. Germline V gives CDR1 MNHEY, CDR2 SMNVEV (reference sequence). The CDR3, as DNA: TGTGCCAGCAGTTTCTCGGCCCCGGACAGGGCAATCTGGGAGCTGTACTTC. As protein: CASSFSAPDRAIWELYF.

This clonotype was detected only a few times. V is TRBV20-1 and J is TRBJ2-1; D possibly corresponds to TRBD2 (5 bases). The CDR3 consists of 13 residues. Looked up from germline, CDR1 is DFQATT and CDR2 is SNEGSKA (reference sequence). The V end was cut by 1 base, the J end by 4 bases, with 8 bases between. The chain's CDR3 is CSARVGVYNEQFF. For the CDR3, the DNA is TGCAGTGCTAGAGTGGGAGTATACAATGAGCAGTTCTTC.

This clonotype has a handful of counts. The chain uses TRBV6-5 and TRBJ1-1, with D maybe TRBD1 (5 bases). The CDR3 sequence is 15 residues long. V dropped 2 bases and J dropped 0 bases, with 10 bases sitting between them. Germline values: CDR1 MNHEY, CDR2 SVGAGI. In nucleotides, the CDR3 is TGTGCCAGCAGTTACCAGGGAGGATTGAACACTGAAGCTTTCTTT. Protein product: CASSYQGGLNTEAFF.

This clonotype was observed a handful of times. V gene TRBV11-2 combines with J gene TRBJ2-1; 7 bases map to TRBD1. The germline V gene encodes CDR1 SGHAT and CDR2 FQNNGV. The V gene end was trimmed by 4 bases and the J gene end by 7 bases; junction bases not matched to a gene: 7. There are 14 residues in the CDR3. CDR3 amino acids: CASSSWQGVNEQFF. CDR3 DNA: TGTGCCAGCAGCTCGTGGCAGGGGGTGAATGAGCAGTTCTTC.

This clonotype was seen at least ten times. V is TRBV5-1 and J is TRBJ2-7; 9 bases fit TRBD1. This CDR3 has 15 amino acids. Trimming removed 0 bases from V and 3 bases from J; junction bases left unmatched: 4. Germline V gene lookup returns CDR1 SGHRS and CDR2 YFSETQ. The CDR3, as DNA: TGCGCCAGCAGCTTGGCCGGGACAGGGTACTACGAGCAGTACTTC. This sequence encodes CASSLAGTGYYEQYF. The variable domain in full, with the rest retrieved from reference TRBV5-1 and TRBJ2-7, is KAGVTQTPRYLIKTRGQQVTLSCSPISGHRSVSWYQQTPGQGLQFLFEYFSETQRNKGNFPGRFSGRQFSNSRSEMNVSTLELGDSALYLCASSLAGTGYYEQYFGPGTRLTVT.

In the case of this clonotype: A read error may account for a junction end that differs from germline. The chain has TRBV6-2 or TRBV6-3 and TRBJ2-6, with 8 nucleotides matching TRBD1. CDR3 size: 17 residues. Germline-derived CDR1 and CDR2 are MNHEY and SVGEGT. CDR3 sequence reads: CASSYWDRFSGANVLTF. CDR3 sequence (DNA): TGTGCCAGCAGCTACTGGGACAGGTTCTCTGGGGCCAACGTCCTGACTTTC.

As to this clonotype: This may arise from a read error, as a much more abundant clone is one base away. This chain uses TRBV9 with TRBJ1-5; maybe TRBD1 (6 bases). The CDR3 consists of 13 residues. CDR1 and CDR2 from the germline V gene are SGDLS and YYNGEE. The CDR3 DNA reads TGTGCCAGCAGCGCGGGGGCTGGATACCCCCAGCAATTT. Its protein product is CASSAGAGYPQQF. Combining the CDR3 with reference TRBV9 and TRBJ1-5 gives the whole variable domain DSGVTQTPKHLITATGQRVTLRCSPRSGDLSVYWYQQSLDQGLQFLIQYYNGEERAKGNILERFSAQQFPDLHSELNLSSLELGDSALYFCASSAGAGYPQQFGDGTRLSIL.

This clonotype occurred many times. This chain links TRBV20-1 with TRBJ1-5, with 7 bases lining up with TRBD1. V dropped 3 bases and J dropped 1; count of bases not matched to a gene: 6. CDR3 size: 15 residues. Germline CDR1 reads DFQATT; CDR2 reads SNEGSKA (reference sequence). The CDR3 region has the DNA TGCAGTGCTAGTGACAGGGAGGTCAGCAATCAGCCCCAGCATTTT. This codes for CSASDREVSNQPQHF.